This T cell receptor (beta chain) comes out of a study of blood T cell repertoires in COVID-19. Trimming took 4 bases from V and 4 from J, leaving 15 bases between them. Germline V gene lookup returns CDR1 MGHRA and CDR2 YSYEKL. The CDR3 consists of 15 residues. Profiling relied on immunoSEQ multiplex PCR, and the TCRdb table lists in-frame clones only, not all of them. In the table there are 120,000 to 150,000 clones, about 86% of which are singletons. The TCR originated in a woman aged 55 to 70 with acute or convalescent COVID-19. Specimen: peripheral blood. The genes are TRBV4-1 and TRBJ2-3, with D perhaps TRBD1 (5 bases). The CDR3 coding sequence is TGCGCCAGCAGCCCTCGACAGAGTTGGGCAGATACGCAGTATTTT. The encoded protein is CASSPRQSWADTQYF.